Below are 5 T cell receptor beta chains sequenced from a single sample in a study of blood T cell repertoires in COVID-19 (dated by TCRdb to 2018 to 2021). The library came from the immunoSEQ multiplex PCR assay. Here the immuneACCESS table is served through TCRdb, limited to in-frame sequences with V and J called. Missing clones are a known gap in these copies; in checked studies unresolved V genes cover under half, and the rest lacks a known reason. The table for this sample lists roughly 670,000 clones; around 90% of them were counted only once. Roughly 0.25% of the sample is held by the ten biggest clonotypes. Sequenced sample: peripheral blood. The receptors were gathered from a woman between 18 and 29 years old with acute or convalescent COVID-19.

The V call is TRBV3-1 (or the pseudogene TRBV3-2), the J call TRBJ2-1, with 8 positions matching TRBD2. V gave up 5 bases and J gave up 3 bases; unmatched junction bases: 9. Germline loops: CDR1 LGHDT, CDR2 YNNKEL (reference sequence). CDR3 size: 16 residues. The CDR3: CASSFPRSGSYNEQFF. The DNA of the CDR3 is TGTGCCAGCAGCTTTCCCAGGAGCGGGAGCTACAATGAGCAGTTCTTC.

The chain employs TRBV27 and TRBJ2-7; the D is unclear. V was pared by 7 bases and J by 6 bases, with 16 bases between. The CDR3 contains 13 residues. Germline V gene lookup returns CDR1 MNHEY and CDR2 SMNVEV (reference sequence). The CDR3 nucleotides are TGTGCCAGCATAATGCGACCCGGCGGCGAGCAGTACTTC. Its protein product is CASIMRPGGEQYF.

The chain couples TRBV9 to TRBJ2-7, with D possibly TRBD1 on 5 matching bases. The CDR3 consists of 15 residues. V gave up 0 bases and J gave up 3 bases, with 13 bases separating them. Germline CDR1 and CDR2: SGDLS and YYNGEE. CDR3 in amino acids: CASSVEIGVLYEQYF. The DNA for the CDR3 is TGTGCCAGCAGCGTAGAGATAGGGGTCCTCTACGAGCAGTACTTC.

The CDR3 loop is CASSQEGLAGAGETQYF. CDR3 in DNA: TGTGCCAGCAGCCAAGAGGGACTAGCGGGGGCAGGGGAGACCCAGTACTTC. This rearrangement joins TRBV4-2 to TRBJ2-5; 14 nucleotides match TRBD2. CDR1 and CDR2 (germline): LGHNA, YNFKEQ. V lost 0 bases to trimming and J lost 5 bases; unmatched junction nucleotides: 5. This CDR3 has 17 amino acids.

This clone was picked up one time. The chain has TRBV6-5 and TRBJ1-2, with TRBD1 as a possible D gene (6 bases). The CDR3 has 15 residues. The V end lost 6 bases, the J end lost 2 bases, and 16 bases lay between the germline ends. Germline values: CDR1 MNHEY, CDR2 SVGAGI. This chain's CDR3 is CASRHPRTANYGYTF. For the CDR3, the DNA is TGTGCCAGCAGACATCCAAGGACAGCAAACTATGGCTACACCTTC.